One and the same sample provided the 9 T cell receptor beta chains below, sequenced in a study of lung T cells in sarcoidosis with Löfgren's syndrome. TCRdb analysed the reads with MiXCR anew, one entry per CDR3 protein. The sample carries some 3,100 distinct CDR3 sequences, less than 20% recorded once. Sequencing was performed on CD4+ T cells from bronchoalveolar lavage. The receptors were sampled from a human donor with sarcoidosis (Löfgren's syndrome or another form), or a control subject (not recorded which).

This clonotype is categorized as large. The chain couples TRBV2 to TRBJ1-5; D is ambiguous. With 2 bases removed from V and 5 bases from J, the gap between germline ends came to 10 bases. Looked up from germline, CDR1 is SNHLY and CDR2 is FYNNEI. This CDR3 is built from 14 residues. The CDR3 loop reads CASSEYGRDQPQHF. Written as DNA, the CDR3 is TGTGCCAGCAGTGAATACGGGCGGGATCAGCCCCAGCATTTT.

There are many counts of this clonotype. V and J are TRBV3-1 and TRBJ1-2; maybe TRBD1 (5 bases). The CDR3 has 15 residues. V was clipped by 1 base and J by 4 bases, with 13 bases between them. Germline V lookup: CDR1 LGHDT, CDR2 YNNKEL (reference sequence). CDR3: CASSQGWDRGYGYTF. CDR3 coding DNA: TGTGCCAGCAGCCAAGGATGGGACCGAGGCTATGGCTACACCTTC.

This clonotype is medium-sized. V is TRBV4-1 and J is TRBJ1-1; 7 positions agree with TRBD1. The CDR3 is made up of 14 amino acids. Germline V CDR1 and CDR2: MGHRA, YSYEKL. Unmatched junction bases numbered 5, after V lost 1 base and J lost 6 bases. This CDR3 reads CASSQGQGVAEAFF. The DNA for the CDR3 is TGCGCCAGCAGCCAAGGACAGGGTGTAGCTGAAGCTTTCTTT.

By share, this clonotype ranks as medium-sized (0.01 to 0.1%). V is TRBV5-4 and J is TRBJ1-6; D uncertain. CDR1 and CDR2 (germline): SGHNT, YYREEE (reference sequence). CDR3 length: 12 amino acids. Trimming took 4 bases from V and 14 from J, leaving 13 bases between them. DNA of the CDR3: TGTGCCAGCAGCACTGACGGTTCCACCCTCCACTTT. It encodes CASSTDGSTLHF.

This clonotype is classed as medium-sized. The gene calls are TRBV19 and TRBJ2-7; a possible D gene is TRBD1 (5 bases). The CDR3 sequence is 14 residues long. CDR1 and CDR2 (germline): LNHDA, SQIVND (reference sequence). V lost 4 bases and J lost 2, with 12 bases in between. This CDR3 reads CASSTRQKTYEQYF. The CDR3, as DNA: TGTGCCAGTAGTACCCGACAGAAGACCTACGAGCAGTACTTC.

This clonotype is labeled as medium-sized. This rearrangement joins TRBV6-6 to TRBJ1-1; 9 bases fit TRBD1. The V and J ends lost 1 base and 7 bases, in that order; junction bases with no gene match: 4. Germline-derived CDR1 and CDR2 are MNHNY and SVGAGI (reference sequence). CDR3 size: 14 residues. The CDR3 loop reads CASSYFSGQGEAFF. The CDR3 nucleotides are TGTGCCAGCAGTTACTTTTCGGGACAGGGTGAAGCTTTCTTT.

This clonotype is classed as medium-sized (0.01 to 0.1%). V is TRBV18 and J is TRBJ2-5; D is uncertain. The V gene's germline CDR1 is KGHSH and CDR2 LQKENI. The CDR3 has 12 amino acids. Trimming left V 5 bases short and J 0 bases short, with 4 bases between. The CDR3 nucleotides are TGTGCCAGCTCAGGATACCAAGAGACCCAGTACTTC. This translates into CASSGYQETQYF.

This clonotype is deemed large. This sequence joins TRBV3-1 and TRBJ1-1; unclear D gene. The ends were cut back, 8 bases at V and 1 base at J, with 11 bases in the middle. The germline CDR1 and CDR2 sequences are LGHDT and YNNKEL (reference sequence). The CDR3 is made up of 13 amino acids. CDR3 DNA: TGTGCCAGCGCTCTTGGCCAGAACACTGAAGCTTTCTTT. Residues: CASALGQNTEAFF.

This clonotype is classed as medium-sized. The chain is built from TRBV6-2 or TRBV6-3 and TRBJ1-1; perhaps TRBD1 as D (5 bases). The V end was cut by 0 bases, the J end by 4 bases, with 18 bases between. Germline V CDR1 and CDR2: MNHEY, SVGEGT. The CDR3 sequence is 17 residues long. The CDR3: CASSYSIGSGVGTEAFF. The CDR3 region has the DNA TGTGCCAGCAGTTACTCGATCGGCTCGGGGGTGGGCACTGAAGCTTTCTTT.